The sequence of this TCR beta chain was determined in a study of blood T cell repertoires in COVID-19. Participant reports of clinical history set cohort assignment. CDR1 and CDR2 (germline): LGHNA, YSLEER. Between the trimmed V and J ends, which lost 2 bases and 6 bases, there was a span of 17 bases. The CDR3 has 16 residues. The method was immunoSEQ multiplex PCR; TCRdb's version includes in-frame clones alone and lacks a portion of them. The profile shows some 270,000 clones, approximately 85% of them singletons. The sequenced material came from PBMCs or T cells enriched from blood (not recorded which). This chain links TRBV4-3 with TRBJ1-5; TRBD1 might be the D (5 bases). The clonotype was recovered from a woman aged 45-65 years with acute COVID-19. In nucleotides, the CDR3 is TGCGCCAGCAGCCAATCGATAGGGGCACCGGGTCAGCCCCAGCATTTT. It is translated as CASSQSIGAPGQPQHF.